This T cell receptor beta chain emerged from a study of early T cells in non-severe SARS-CoV-2 infection. Overall study context: The input, bulk RNA from unsorted whole blood, was sequenced, and chains were unpaired.

Each cDNA molecule carried a unique molecular identifier. TCRdb passed the 5' RACE reads through MiXCR, listing each CDR3 protein once. The profile covers 55,000 to 75,000 distinct CDR3 sequences, with 12% appearing a single time and about 1.7% taken by the ten largest. Germline CDR1 SQVTM, CDR2 ANQGSEA. A total of 13 residues make up the CDR3, ends included. This clonotype was seen more than once but under ten times. No DNA is shown, since the ends of the CDR3 on it are uncertain; the CDR3 is the one TCRdb lists. Material: whole blood. The receptor comes from an adult who was a healthcare worker with PCR-confirmed SARS-CoV-2 infection or an uninfected control (not recorded which). The V gene is TRBV29-1, the J gene TRBJ1-1; no DNA check was done on the table's D call, TRBD1. The CDR3 loop is CSVFGQGASGHLF.